Below are 13 T cell receptor beta chains sequenced from a single sample in a study of blood T cell repertoires in COVID-19. Here immunoSEQ multiplex PCR was the method, and the copy in TCRdb shows in-frame clones only, minus some. The repertoire holds about 150,000 clones, with approximately 82% as singletons. The sample comprised peripheral blood. These receptor sequences come from a woman in her seventies who had recovered from COVID-19.

This rearrangement joins TRBV4-3 to TRBJ2-3; 7 bases match TRBD1. The V segment lost 3 bases and the J segment 6 bases; nucleotides outside the gene matches: 15. The CDR3 is made up of 17 amino acids. Germline-derived CDR1 and CDR2 are LGHNA and YSLEER. Here the CDR3 reads CASSQTGAGTAQDTQYF. CDR3 nucleotide sequence: TGCGCCAGCAGCCAGACTGGGGCCGGGACAGCCCAGGATACGCAGTATTTT.

The CDR3 here is CASSLGGLHDEQYF. The CDR3 DNA sequence: TGTGCCAGCAGCTTAGGGGGACTCCACGACGAGCAGTACTTC. The V gene is TRBV7-9, the J gene TRBJ2-7, with a possible D match to TRBD2 (6 bases). The germline V and J ends were trimmed by 1 base and 5 bases, with 12 bases remaining between them. Germline V gene data show CDR1 as SEHNR and CDR2 as FQNEAQ (reference sequence). The length of the CDR3 is 14 residues.

This sequence joins TRBV5-1 and TRBJ1-1; possible D gene TRBD1, 5 bases. The germline V and J ends were trimmed by 9 bases and 4 bases, with 16 bases remaining between them. CDR1 and CDR2 (germline): SGHRS, YFSETQ. This CDR3 has 13 amino acids. CDR3 protein: CATRFDQGTEAFF. The CDR3 DNA reads as TGCGCCACCCGTTTTGATCAGGGCACTGAAGCTTTCTTT.

The rearrangement links TRBV7-3 to TRBJ2-1; weak D call: TRBD2 (6 bases). Trimming pared 1 base from V and 2 bases from J, leaving 6 bases between. The CDR3 sequence is 14 residues long. Germline CDR1 reads SGHTA; CDR2 reads FQGTGA. CDR3 nucleotide sequence: TGTGCCAGCAGCTTAAGCGGGGCCTACAATGAGCAGTTCTTC. Protein product: CASSLSGAYNEQFF.

The V call is TRBV30, the J call TRBJ2-5; D perhaps matches TRBD2 (5 bases). The CDR3 has 11 amino acids. Germline lookup yields CDR1 GTSNPN and CDR2 SVGIG (reference sequence). The V gene lost 8 bases and the J gene lost 1 base, with 8 bases spanning the gap. As DNA, the CDR3 is TGTGCCCGAAGCGGCCAAGAGACCCAGTACTTC. This encodes CARSGQETQYF. Full variable domain (outside the CDR3, taken from reference TRBV30 and TRBJ2-5): SQTIHQWPATLVQPVGSPLSLECTVEGTSNPNLYWYRQAAGRGLQLLFYSVGIGQISSEVPQNLSASRPQDRQFILSSKKLLLSDSGFYLCARSGQETQYFGPGTRLLVL.

The rearrangement uses TRBV9 and TRBJ1-2; no reliable D call. V was shortened by 0 bases and J by 2 bases, with 11 bases between the two germline ends. Germline CDR1 SGDLS, CDR2 YYNGEE. The CDR3 contains 15 residues. The CDR3 nucleotides read TGTGCCAGCAGCGTAGGGGCAACAATAAACTATGGCTACACCTTC. Its translation is CASSVGATINYGYTF.

The chain carries TRBV11-3 and TRBJ2-7; a weak D match, TRBD2 (7 bases). The germline V and J ends were trimmed by 5 bases and 2 bases, with 28 bases remaining between them. Germline V CDR1 and CDR2: SGHNT, YENEEA. The CDR3 extends over 19 amino acids. The CDR3 region has the DNA TGTGCCAGCAGCGGCCCCGGACCGCATGGGGGGAGGGGGGCCTACGAGCAGTACTTC. It translates to CASSGPGPHGGRGAYEQYF.

The chain carries TRBV27 and TRBJ2-7; TRBD1 matches at 7 bases. The CDR3 is 14 residues long. The V gene's germline CDR1 is MNHEY and CDR2 SMNVEV (reference sequence). Trimming removed 6 bases from V and 4 bases from J; junction bases left unmatched: 9. CDR3 sequence reads: CASRLTGSGYEQYF. DNA for the CDR3: TGTGCCAGCAGGCTGACAGGGTCGGGGTACGAGCAGTACTTC.

This rearrangement joins TRBV3-1 (or the pseudogene TRBV3-2) to TRBJ2-1, with 15 bases identical to TRBD2. Germline V gene data show CDR1 as LGHDT and CDR2 as YNNKEL (reference sequence). The V gene end was trimmed by 1 base and the J gene end by 0 bases; junction bases not matched to a gene: 7. The CDR3 is 20 residues long. CDR3 DNA sequence: TGTGCCAGCAGCCAAGGGACTAGCGGGGGGGCCCCGAGCTCCTACAATGAGCAGTTCTTC. It encodes CASSQGTSGGAPSSYNEQFF.

CDR3 sequence (DNA): TGTGCCAGCAGTTTAGGGACAGGGGAGAATTCACCCCTCCACTTT. Translated, it gives CASSLGTGENSPLHF. This chain links TRBV28 with TRBJ1-6; 10 positions agree with TRBD1. The CDR3 is made up of 15 amino acids. The trim removed 2 bases at V and 7 bases at J, leaving 2 bases unmatched. Germline V lookup: CDR1 MDHEN, CDR2 SYDVKM.

V usage is TRBV7-9 and J usage is TRBJ1-4, with TRBD1 matching 7 bases. Germline-derived CDR1 and CDR2 are SEHNR and FQNEAQ (reference sequence). This CDR3 is built from 14 residues. V trimming: 7 bases; J trimming: 2 bases; junction bases outside the gene matches: 4. The CDR3 region has the DNA TGTGCCAGCAACCCAGGGGGGACTAATGAAAAACTGTTTTTT. Translation: CASNPGGTNEKLFF.

This clone was counted between two and nine times. This chain uses TRBV20-1 with TRBJ2-2; tentatively, D is TRBD1 (5 bases). This CDR3 comprises 15 residues. The germline V and J ends were trimmed by 3 bases and 2 bases, with 13 bases remaining between them. Germline CDR1 DFQATT, CDR2 SNEGSKA (reference sequence). This CDR3 is CSASARQLNTGELFF. In DNA form, the CDR3 reads TGCAGTGCTAGTGCTCGACAGCTAAACACCGGGGAGCTGTTTTTT.

The V gene is TRBV11-3, the J gene TRBJ2-3, with D possibly TRBD2 on 5 matching bases. Trimming removed 5 bases at V and 2 bases at J, with 8 bases between. Germline loops: CDR1 SGHNT, CDR2 YENEEA. This CDR3 region has 13 residues. Written as DNA, the CDR3 is TGTGCCAGCAGCCCCGGGGTCACAGATACGCAGTATTTT. Its protein is CASSPGVTDTQYF.